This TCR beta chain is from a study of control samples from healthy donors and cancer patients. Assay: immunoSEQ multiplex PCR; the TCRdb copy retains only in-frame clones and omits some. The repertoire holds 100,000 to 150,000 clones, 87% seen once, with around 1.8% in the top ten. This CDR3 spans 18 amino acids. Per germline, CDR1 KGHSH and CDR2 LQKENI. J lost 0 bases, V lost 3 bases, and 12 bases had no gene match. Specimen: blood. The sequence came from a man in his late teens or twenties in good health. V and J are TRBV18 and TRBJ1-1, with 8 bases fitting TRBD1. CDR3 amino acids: CASSPLMRQGLMNTEAFF. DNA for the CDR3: TGTGCCAGCTCACCCTTGATGAGACAGGGGCTTATGAACACTGAAGCTTTCTTT.